The entry below gives a single TCR beta chain sequence along with its context. Its antigen remains unidentified. CDR1 and CDR2 (germline): SGHRS, YFSETQ. After removal of 5 bases from V and 8 bases from J, the junction contained 19 bases not matched to a gene. The CDR3 length is 17 residues. The entry originates in a study of radiotherapy plus CTLA-4 blockade in lung cancer. Study at large: The study recorded objective responses in around 18% of patients and disease control in about 30%. Study results and limitations: Tumor-origin TCR clones grew in blood after radiotherapy plus ipilimumab. How blood T cell clones changed early, along with interferon-beta, reportedly forecast response best.

Those with chemo-refractory metastatic non-small-cell lung cancer were treated with focal radiation combined with CTLA-4 blockade using ipilimumab. Measured with immunoSEQ multiplex PCR; TCRdb has only the in-frame clones, and not every one. The sample holds 50,000 or so clones, approximately 76% seen once. The starting material was peripheral blood, obtained from a patient treated with radiotherapy plus ipilimumab. The V and J genes are TRBV5-1 and TRBJ1-2; TRBD1 aligns across 9 bases. The TCR sequence derives from a human donor with non-small cell lung cancer who had stable disease on radiotherapy plus ipilimumab. CDR3 sequence reads: CASSSLGTGFSSMGYTF. The CDR3 DNA reads TGCGCCAGCAGTTCCCTGGGGACAGGGTTTTCTTCGATGGGCTACACCTTC.